This is a list of T cell receptor beta chains from one sample in a study of Ad26.COV2.S vaccination and SARS-CoV-2 variants. Only in-frame clones appear in the TCRdb table, and some are missing; sequencing was by immunoSEQ multiplex PCR. The data contain 300,000 to 350,000 clones, about nine tenths of them singletons. The starting material was peripheral blood, obtained in a trial of Ad26.COV2.S vaccine versus placebo. The receptors stem from a person aged 18-65 years who received the Ad26.COV2.S COVID-19 vaccine or a placebo. Both conserved end residues are part of each CDR3. A D gene is named only where the DNA matches it firmly. Clone size is not always given. Where it is, it says once, few, many or a class for expanded clones.

>.|.|TRBV5-4|TRBJ2-7
CASSLGRQAKLYEQYF
TGTGCCAGCAGCTTGGGCAGACAAGCAAAACTCTACGAGCAGTACTTC
>.|.|TRBV12-3/TRBV12-4|TRBJ1-1
CASSIDRIGAFF
TGTGCCAGCAGCATCGACAGGATTGGAGCTTTCTTT
>.|TRBD2|TRBV19|TRBJ2-3
CASNSAAVGLAGVPVTQYF
TGTGCCAGTAACTCAGCAGCAGTGGGGCTAGCGGGTGTACCAGTCACGCAGTATTTT
>.|TRBD2|TRBV4-3|TRBJ2-1
CASSQEGYGLAGTGYNEQFF
TGCGCCAGCAGCCAAGAGGGTTATGGACTAGCGGGGACAGGCTACAATGAGCAGTTCTTC
>.|.|TRBV7-9|TRBJ2-5
CASSLWEVQETQYF
TGTGCCAGCAGCTTATGGGAGGTCCAAGAGACCCAGTACTTC
>few|.|TRBV3-1/TRBV3-2|TRBJ1-1
CASSQGGTEAFF
TGTGCCAGCAGCCAAGGGGGGACTGAAGCTTTCTTT
>.|.|TRBV7-9|TRBJ1-1
CASSLDDLSGEAFF
TGTGCCAGCAGCTTAGATGATTTGAGCGGTGAAGCTTTCTTT
>.|.|TRBV30|TRBJ2-3
CAWSVEDYTDTQYF
TGTGCCTGGAGTGTAGAAGACTACACAGATACGCAGTATTTT
>.|.|TRBV6-5|TRBJ1-5
CASSYNSNQPQHF
TGTGCCAGCAGTTATAATAGCAATCAGCCCCAGCATTTT
>.|.|TRBV6-2/TRBV6-3|TRBJ2-3
CASSLIDTQYF
TGTGCCAGCAGTTTGATAGATACGCAGTATTTT
>.|TRBD2|TRBV4-3|TRBJ2-5
CASSQDPIAGHSGETQYF
TGCGCCAGCAGCCAGGACCCTATAGCGGGGCATTCTGGCGAGACCCAGTACTTC
>.|.|TRBV18|TRBJ1-1
CASSPSWEVGNTEAFF
TGTGCCAGCTCACCTTCCTGGGAGGTAGGGAACACTGAAGCTTTCTTT
>.|.|TRBV7-9|TRBJ1-2
CASSSGGTRIYGYTF
TGTGCCAGCAGCTCGGGGGGGACGCGGATCTATGGCTACACCTTC
>.|.|TRBV7-9|TRBJ1-1
CASRTPGRTEAFF
TGTGCCAGCAGGACGCCAGGGCGGACTGAAGCTTTCTTT
>.|.|TRBV28|TRBJ1-2
CASSPQNYGYTF
TGTGCCAGCAGCCCCCAGAACTATGGCTACACCTTC
>.|.|TRBV7-6|TRBJ2-2
CASSLYGAGGELFF
TGTGCCAGCAGCTTATATGGAGCGGGCGGGGAGCTGTTTTTT
>.|.|TRBV5-6|TRBJ1-1
CASTPSAVSMNTEAFF
TGTGCCAGCACCCCATCGGCGGTATCAATGAACACTGAAGCTTTCTTT
>.|TRBD1|TRBV7-8|TRBJ2-1
CASRTGDPGNEQFF
TGTGCCAGCCGGACAGGGGACCCGGGGAATGAGCAGTTCTTC
>.|.|TRBV4-3|TRBJ2-7
CASSQEIGQDSYEQYF
TGCGCCAGCAGCCAAGAAATAGGGCAGGACTCCTACGAGCAGTACTTC
>.|TRBD2|TRBV7-2|TRBJ2-7
CASSLEGSGGPSTGEQYF
TGTGCCAGCAGCTTAGAGGGTAGCGGGGGGCCCTCCACGGGGGAGCAGTACTTC
>.|TRBD1|TRBV7-7|TRBJ2-1
CASSLGGPGTGEYNEQFF
TGTGCCAGCAGCTTAGGGGGGCCCGGGACAGGGGAATACAATGAGCAGTTCTTC
>.|TRBD1|TRBV2|TRBJ1-1
CASSGQARAGAEAFF
TGTGCCAGCAGCGGACAGGCAAGGGCGGGGGCTGAAGCTTTCTTT
>.|TRBD1|TRBV18|TRBJ1-2
CASSPRIGGDGYTF
TGTGCCAGCTCACCACGAATAGGGGGCGATGGCTACACCTTC
>.|.|TRBV10-1|TRBJ2-3
CASSLDLSTDTQYF
TGCGCCAGCAGTCTAGACCTTAGCACAGATACGCAGTATTTT
>.|.|TRBV27|TRBJ2-1
CASTSVGFYNEQFF
TGTGCCAGCACTAGTGTCGGCTTTTACAATGAGCAGTTCTTC
>.|.|TRBV18|TRBJ2-1
CASSPMMVSGTGAAGAPAGQFF
TGTGCCAGCTCACCAATGATGGTTTCGGGGACAGGCGCGGCGGGAGCACCGGCGGGGCAGTTCTTC